These 14 T cell receptor beta chains were all obtained from the same sample, sequenced in a study of blood T cells in healthy people across ages. Using a J-beta primer mix together with a sample-barcoded 5' primer, a second PCR was run for about 6 to 12 cycles. Using its own MiXCR run on the 5' RACE reads, TCRdb lists one record per CDR3 protein. The data hold 910,000 or so distinct CDR3 sequences, with roughly 47% observed a single time. Sequences were obtained from blood. These receptors originate from a woman in her sixties or seventies in good health.

V and J are TRBV6-5 and TRBJ2-5, with 9 positions matching TRBD2. The DNA end is more similar to TRBJ2-7, so the J call may be wrong. This CDR3 is built from 13 residues. From germline, CDR1 is MNHEY and CDR2 SVGAGI. CDR3 region: CASSSPTSGEQYF. CDR3 bases: TGTGCCAGCAGTTCCCCGACTAGCGGCGAGCAGTACTTC.

The chain recombines TRBV5-6 with TRBJ2-7; perhaps TRBD2 as D (6 bases). The V and J ends lost 4 bases and 4 bases respectively, with 12 bases between them. The CDR3 totals 13 residues. The germline V gene has CDR1 SGHDT and CDR2 YYEEEE. The CDR3 bases are TGTGCCAGCAGCGGAGGGTTAATATACGAGCAGTACTTC. Translating gives CASSGGLIYEQYF.

The V call is TRBV28, the J call TRBJ1-2; 9 bases are a match to TRBD1. The CDR3 sequence is 12 residues long. V was pared by 10 bases and J by 7 bases, with 7 bases of the junction left unmatched. Germline assignment: CDR1 MDHEN and CDR2 SYDVKM. This CDR3 reads CAIRNRGPGYTF. The DNA for the CDR3 is TGTGCCATCCGAAACAGGGGGCCTGGCTACACCTTC.

The CDR3 protein is CASSYSNQSPQPQHF. The CDR3 DNA follows: TGTGCCAGCAGTTACTCGAATCAGAGTCCTCAGCCCCAGCATTTT. The J gene is TRBJ1-5, the V gene TRBV6-6; D gene unclear. Trimming removed 0 bases from V and 6 bases from J, with 12 bases in between. The CDR3 has 15 residues. Germline CDR1 MNHNY, CDR2 SVGAGI (reference sequence).

The rearrangement uses TRBV20-1 and TRBJ2-3; D perhaps matches TRBD1 (6 bases). Germline CDR1 reads DFQATT; CDR2 reads SNEGSKA (reference sequence). V dropped 5 bases and J dropped 1 base, with 13 bases sitting between them. The length of the CDR3 is 14 residues. The CDR3 protein is CSADWGQRTDTQYF. The CDR3 DNA is TGCAGTGCTGATTGGGGGCAGCGCACAGATACGCAGTATTTT.

This clonotype was detected once. The V call is TRBV20-1, the J call TRBJ2-5; 10 bases align to TRBD1. The J call may not be correct, given that the DNA end is closer to TRBJ2-7. Germline values: CDR1 DFQATT, CDR2 SNEGSKA (reference sequence). The CDR3 totals 13 residues. The CDR3 is CSATGTGVDEQYF. The DNA for the CDR3 is TGCAGTGCTACCGGGACAGGGGTTGACGAGCAGTACTTC.

This rearrangement joins TRBV29-1 to TRBJ1-4, with D maybe TRBD1 (5 bases). Trimming took off 4 bases at V and 7 bases at J, with 13 bases between the two ends. The CDR3 runs 13 residues. The V gene's germline CDR1 is SQVTM and CDR2 ANQGSEA. Written as DNA, the CDR3 is TGCAGCGTTGCGGGGGGGAGCTTTGAAAAACTGTTTTTT. As protein: CSVAGGSFEKLFF.

As concerns this clonotype: Sequence at one end of the junction differs from germline and may be a read error. This sequence joins TRBV20-1 and TRBJ2-3; weak D call: TRBD2 (6 bases). Germline CDR1 DFQATT, CDR2 SNEGSKA (reference sequence). This CDR3 region has 16 residues. DNA of the CDR3: TGCAGTGCTGGAGATCTCGGCGGACTAATTACAGATACGCAGTATTTT. Its translation: CSAGDLGGLITDTQYF.

This clonotype has just a few counts. The chain carries TRBV7-9 and TRBJ2-5; D uncertain. The J call may be wrong; the DNA end is better matched by TRBJ2-7. The germline CDR1 and CDR2 sequences are SEHNR and FQNEAQ (reference sequence). The CDR3 has 12 amino acids. DNA for the CDR3: TGTGCCAGCAGCTGGAAAATCTACGAGCAGTACTTC. Translation gives CASSWKIYEQYF.

The chain couples TRBV9 to TRBJ2-1, with a weak D call TRBD2 (5 bases). V was pared by 2 bases and J by 0 bases, with 9 bases between. CDR1 is SGDLS and CDR2 is YYNGEE in the germline V gene. This CDR3 is built from 15 residues. CDR3 bases: TGTGCCAGCAGCGTGGACTTCAGCTCCTACAATGAGCAGTTCTTC. Its protein is CASSVDFSSYNEQFF. The full variable domain, with the rest looked up from reference TRBV9 and TRBJ2-1, is DSGVTQTPKHLITATGQRVTLRCSPRSGDLSVYWYQQSLDQGLQFLIQYYNGEERAKGNILERFSAQQFPDLHSELNLSSLELGDSALYFCASSVDFSSYNEQFFGPGTRLTVL.

This clonotype has only a few counts. The chain joins TRBV4-3 to TRBJ2-3; TRBD2 matches 7 bases. CDR1 and CDR2 (germline): LGHNA, YSLEER. V lost 3 bases, J lost 2 bases, and 5 bases stayed unmatched. The CDR3 has 15 amino acids. The CDR3 DNA reads TGCGCCAGCAGCCACACAGCGGGATCCACAGATACGCAGTATTTT. It codes for CASSHTAGSTDTQYF.

This clonotype was seen more than once but under ten times. V usage is TRBV12-3 or TRBV12-4 and J usage is TRBJ2-4; D gene unclear. V lost 5 bases, J lost 1 base, and 24 bases lay in between. This CDR3 is 19 amino acids long. CDR3 residues: CASSGRSNNLLMAKNIQYF. CDR3 DNA: TGTGCCAGCAGTGGACGATCAAATAACCTGCTGATGGCCAAAAACATTCAGTACTTC.

A remark on this clonotype: At one end, the junction sequence differs from germline, possibly due to a read error. V and J are TRBV15 and TRBJ2-5; no firm D call. Germline V gene data show CDR1 as LNHNV and CDR2 as YYDKDF (reference sequence). The CDR3 is 15 amino acids. The CDR3 region is CATSGDRSYEETQYF. CDR3 in DNA: TGTGCCACCAGCGGAGATCGATCATATGAAGAGACCCAGTACTTC.

This clonotype has only a few counts. The rearrangement joins TRBV20-1 to TRBJ1-5, with D tentatively TRBD1 (6 bases). Germline V CDR1 and CDR2: DFQATT, SNEGSKA (reference sequence). The CDR3 length is 14 residues. With 6 bases removed from V and 1 base from J, the gap between germline ends came to 13 bases. As DNA, the CDR3 is TGCAGTGCCCGACAGGCGGGCAGCAATCAGCCCCAGCATTTT. It is translated as CSARQAGSNQPQHF.